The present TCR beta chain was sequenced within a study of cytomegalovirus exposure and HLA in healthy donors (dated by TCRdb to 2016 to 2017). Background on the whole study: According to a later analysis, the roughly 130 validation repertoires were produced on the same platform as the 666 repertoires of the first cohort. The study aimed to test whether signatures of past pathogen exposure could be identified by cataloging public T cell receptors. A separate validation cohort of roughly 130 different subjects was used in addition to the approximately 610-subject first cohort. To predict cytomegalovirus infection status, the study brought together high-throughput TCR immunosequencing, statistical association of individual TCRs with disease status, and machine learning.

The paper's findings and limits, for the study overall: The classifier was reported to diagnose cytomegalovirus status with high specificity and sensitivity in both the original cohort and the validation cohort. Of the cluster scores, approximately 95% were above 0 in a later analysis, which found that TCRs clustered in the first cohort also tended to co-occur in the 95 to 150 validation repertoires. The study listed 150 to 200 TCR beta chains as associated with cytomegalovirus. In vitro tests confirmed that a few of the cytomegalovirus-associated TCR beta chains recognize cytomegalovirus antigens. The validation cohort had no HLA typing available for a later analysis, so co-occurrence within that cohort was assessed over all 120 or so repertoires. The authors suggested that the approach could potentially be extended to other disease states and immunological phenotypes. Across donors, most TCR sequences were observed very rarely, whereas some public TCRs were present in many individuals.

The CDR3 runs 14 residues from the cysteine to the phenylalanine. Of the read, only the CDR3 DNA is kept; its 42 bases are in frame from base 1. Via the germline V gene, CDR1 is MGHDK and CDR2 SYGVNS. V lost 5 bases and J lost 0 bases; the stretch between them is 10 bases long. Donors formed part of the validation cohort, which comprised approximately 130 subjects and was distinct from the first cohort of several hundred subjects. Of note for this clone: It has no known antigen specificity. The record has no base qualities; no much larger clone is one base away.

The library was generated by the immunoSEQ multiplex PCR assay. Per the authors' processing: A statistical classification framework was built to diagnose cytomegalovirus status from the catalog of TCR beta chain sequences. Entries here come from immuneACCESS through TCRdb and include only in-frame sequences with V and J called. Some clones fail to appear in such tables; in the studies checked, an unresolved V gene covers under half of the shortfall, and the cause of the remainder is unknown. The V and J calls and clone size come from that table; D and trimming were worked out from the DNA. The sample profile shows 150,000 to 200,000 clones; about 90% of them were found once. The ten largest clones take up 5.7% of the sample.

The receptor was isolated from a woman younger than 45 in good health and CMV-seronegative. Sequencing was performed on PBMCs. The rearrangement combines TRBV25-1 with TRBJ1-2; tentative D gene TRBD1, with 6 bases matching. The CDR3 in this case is CASSFGTSNYGYTF. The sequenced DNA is TGTGCCAGCAGTTTCGGGACATCTAACTATGGCTACACCTTC.